This entry concerns a single T cell receptor beta chain. This specimen comes from a study of technical replicates of blood from a few donors. Produced via immunoSEQ multiplex PCR; TCRdb's table is partial and in-frame only. Here the sample spans 83,000 or so clones, more than 90% being singletons. The CDR3 spans 14 residues. With V trimmed by 4 bases and J by 3 bases, 7 bases remained unmatched. Germline lookup yields CDR1 SGHRS and CDR2 YFSETQ. V and J are TRBV5-1 and TRBJ2-7; 7 nucleotides align to TRBD1. Sequencing was performed on T cells isolated from PBMCs. The sequence came from a human donor in good health. The CDR3 loop reads CASSGNWDSYEQYF. The CDR3 DNA sequence: TGCGCCAGCAGCGGAAACTGGGACAGCTACGAGCAGTACTTC.